This paragraph covers one TCR beta chain sequence. Through a sample-barcoded 5' primer and a J-beta primer mix, a second PCR was run for roughly 6 to 11 cycles. TCRdb itself ran the 5' RACE reads through MiXCR, one entry per CDR3 protein. The table shows about a million distinct CDR3 sequences, with 35% to 40% occurring only once. Germline-derived CDR1 and CDR2 are SGDLS and YYNGEE. The V gene end was trimmed by 4 bases and the J gene end by 0 bases; junction bases not matched to a gene: 7. This CDR3 has 18 amino acids. The sample belongs to a study of blood T cells in healthy people across ages. The specimen was blood. The origin of this receptor is a man aged 18 to 35 in good health. The chain links TRBV9 to TRBJ2-3, with 14 bases that match TRBD2. CDR3 sequence: CASSPTSGGETSTDTQYF. The CDR3 DNA reads as TGTGCCAGCAGCCCGACTAGCGGGGGGGAAACTAGCACAGATACGCAGTATTTT.